The entry below gives a single TCR beta chain sequence along with its context. Sample time point: patch test 1, 2 weeks after DPC sensitization. Treatment here: therapeutic diphenylcyclopropenone sensitization with weekly scalp DPC. The starting material, unfractionated whole blood, was used for total RNA extraction. This sample was taken from a study of human T cells and chemical hapten exposure. Trimming took 5 bases from V and 9 from J, leaving 20 bases between them. From germline, CDR1 is MNHEY and CDR2 SVGAGI. The CDR3 is made up of 15 amino acids. TCRdb reprocessed the RACE reads via MiXCR and lists one record per CDR3 protein. The repertoire consists of just under 350,000 distinct CDR3 sequences, with around 7% occurring once and the leading ten covering less than 10%.

The material sequenced was whole blood, taken in connection with sensitization to the hapten diphenylcyclopropenone (DPC). This clonotype originated in a woman under 30 with alopecia areata. Some clones in this sample may be carry-over from other donors' samples. V and J are TRBV6-5 and TRBJ2-1; the D is unclear. CDR3 coding DNA: TGTGCCAGCAGTCGTTCTAGGATTGGCCCTAGTGAGCAGTTCTTC. Protein: CASSRSRIGPSEQFF.